The text below deals with one TCR beta chain. Germline V lookup: CDR1 MGHRA, CDR2 YSYEKL. CDR3 length: 14 amino acids. V was pared by 4 bases and J by 5 bases, with 14 bases between. This entry comes from a study of blood T cell repertoires in COVID-19. In the study overall: Samples of COVID-19 (acute and convalescent) were obtained from the United States, Italy and Spain.

Authors' analysis steps: Quantification of nucleated cells was approximated via reference gene primer amplification. Clones were read by immunoSEQ multiplex PCR, and TCRdb kept only the in-frame ones, dropping some. Clonal size and the V and J genes are those of that table, whereas D and trimming came from the DNA. The sample gives fewer than 200,000 clones, 76% of which show up once; roughly 9.4% is in the top ten. This sequence originates from a woman in her fifties or sixties with active or convalescent COVID-19. Material: peripheral blood. J is TRBJ1-2 and V is TRBV4-1, with TRBD1 as a possible D gene (5 bases). The CDR3 DNA is TGCGCCAGCAGCCCAGGGATAGGGGCTTATGGCTACACCTTC. Its protein is CASSPGIGAYGYTF.